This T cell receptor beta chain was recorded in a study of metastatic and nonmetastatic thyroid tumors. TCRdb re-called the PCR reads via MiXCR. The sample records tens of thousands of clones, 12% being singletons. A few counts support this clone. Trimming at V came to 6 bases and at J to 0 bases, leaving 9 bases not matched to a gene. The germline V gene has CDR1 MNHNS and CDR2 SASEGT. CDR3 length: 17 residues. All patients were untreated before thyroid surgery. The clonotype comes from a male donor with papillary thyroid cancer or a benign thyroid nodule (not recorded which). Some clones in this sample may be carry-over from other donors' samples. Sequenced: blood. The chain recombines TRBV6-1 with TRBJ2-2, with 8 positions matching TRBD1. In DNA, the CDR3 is TGTGCCAGCAGACCTCGACAGGGGACCGCGAACACCGGGGAGCTGTTTTTT. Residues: CASRPRQGTANTGELFF.